This paragraph reports one TCR beta chain. Under the authors' procedure: Using reference gene primer amplification, nucleated cell counts were estimated. Method: immunoSEQ multiplex PCR; TCRdb's copy keeps in-frame clones and lacks some. The DNA gave D and trimming, while V, J and clone size come from that table. The top ten hold roughly 3.7% of the sample, which has under 30,000 clones, 85% to 95% seen once. V lost 8 bases, J lost 4 bases, and 9 bases lay in between. Germline-derived CDR1 and CDR2 are MNHEY and SVGAGI. The CDR3 extends over 13 amino acids. This sample is drawn from a study of blood T cell repertoires in COVID-19.

This clonotype originated in a human donor with active COVID-19. The donor label of this sample is uncertain. The sample taken for sequencing was peripheral blood. This chain uses TRBV6-5 with TRBJ2-6; D unclear. CDR3 in amino acids: CASGQYGANVLTF. The CDR3 DNA is TGTGCCAGCGGCCAGTACGGGGCCAACGTCCTGACTTTC.